This is a list of T cell receptor beta chains from one sample in a study of shared clonotypes between healthy human individuals. TCRdb keeps only in-frame clones here, not all; method: immunoSEQ multiplex PCR. The sample has some 2.1 million clones, 90% to 95% seen once. The source material was naive CD4+ T cells sorted from blood. Every receptor here comes from a man aged 18 to 30 in good health. Each CDR3 is given with its conserved first and last residue. D genes are given only for firm matches. Not all rows give a size; the values are once, few, many and, for expanded clones, a class.

v_gene	j_gene	abundance	d_gene	CDR3nt	CDR3aa
TRBV7-8	TRBJ2-5	-	TRBD2	TGTGCCAGCAGCTTAGAACCTCCCAGCGGGGTGCGGACCCAAGAGACCCAGTACTTC	CASSLEPPSGVRTQETQYF
TRBV6-1	TRBJ2-1	-	TRBD1	TGTGCCAGCAGTGAATGGGGACAGGTATACAATGAGCAGTTCTTC	CASSEWGQVYNEQFF
TRBV6-5	TRBJ1-5	once	TRBD1	TGTGCCAGCAGTTACTCTCGGACAGGGGGTCAGCCCCAGCATTTT	CASSYSRTGGQPQHF
TRBV30	TRBJ1-1	-	TRBD1	TGTGCCTGGAGACAGGGGGCCCTACGTGACACTGAAGCTTTCTTT	CAWRQGALRDTEAFF
TRBV7-2	TRBJ2-2	-	-	TGTGCCAGCAGCCCTCACGCGGCCCTAGGCACCGGGGAGCTGTTTTTT	CASSPHAALGTGELFF
TRBV6-5	TRBJ2-7	-	-	TGTGCCAGCACCGCCCACGGGGTATTATACTACGAGCAGTACTTC	CASTAHGVLYYEQYF
TRBV28	TRBJ2-7	once	TRBD1	TGTGCCAGCAGTACCGGACAGGGACGCTCCTACGAGCAGTACTTC	CASSTGQGRSYEQYF
TRBV25-1	TRBJ1-1	once	TRBD1	TGTGCCAGCAGTCCACATCGGACAGGGGTGGGCCGTGAAGCTTTCTTT	CASSPHRTGVGREAFF
TRBV10-3	TRBJ1-1	once	-	TGTGCCATCAGTGAGTCGGGAGGGACTAACACTGAAGCTTTCTTT	CAISESGGTNTEAFF
TRBV6-1	TRBJ1-2	-	TRBD1	TGTGCCAGCAGATCCGAGGGGGCGGGTGGCTACACCTTC	CASRSEGAGGYTF
TRBV6-1	TRBJ2-5	-	TRBD2	TGTGCCAGCAGTCCTCAGCGGGGGTTCCAAGAGACCCAGTACTTC	CASSPQRGFQETQYF
TRBV27	TRBJ1-2	-	-	TGTGCCAGCAGTTTACTGCCTTGGACGGTCGGGTCGGACATCTATGGCTACACCTTC	CASSLLPWTVGSDIYGYTF
TRBV5-1	TRBJ1-6	-	TRBD1	TGCGCCAGCAGCACAGGGGATTCACCCCTCCACTTT	CASSTGDSPLHF
TRBV10-3	TRBJ1-5	-	-	TGTGCCATCAGTGAGTACAAAGATCAGCCCCAGCATTTT	CAISEYKDQPQHF
TRBV9	TRBJ2-2	-	-	TGTGCCAGCAGCGTAGACCGGTACACCGGGGAGCTGTTTTTT	CASSVDRYTGELFF
TRBV5-1	TRBJ2-7	-	TRBD1	TGCGCCAGCAGCCGGACAGGGGGACCCTACGAGCAGTACTTC	CASSRTGGPYEQYF
TRBV6-6	TRBJ2-2	-	-	TGTGCCAGCAGTCCCAGTCGGGCGAACACCGGGGAGCTGTTTTTT	CASSPSRANTGELFF
TRBV20-1	TRBJ2-7	-	-	TGCAGTGCTAGAGATGGTTCCGAGCAGTACTTC	CSARDGSEQYF
TRBV5-8	TRBJ1-2	-	-	TGTGCCAGCAGCTTAGACTCTGGCTACACCTTC	CASSLDSGYTF
TRBV9	TRBJ1-2	-	TRBD1	TGTGCCAGCAGCGAGGGGACAGGGATCGGCTACACCTTC	CASSEGTGIGYTF
TRBV10-3	TRBJ2-5	-	-	TGTGCCATCACCCGGGCCTTACAAGAGACCCAGTACTTC	CAITRALQETQYF
TRBV10-1	TRBJ2-2	-	TRBD1	TGCGCCAGCAGTGCCGACAGGGTTCCGGGGGAGCTGTTTTTT	CASSADRVPGELFF
TRBV5-8	TRBJ2-7	-	TRBD2	TGTGCCAGCACCTCGAGACCGGGACTAGCGGGAATGGGGTCCTACGAGCAGTACTTC	CASTSRPGLAGMGSYEQYF
TRBV4-3	TRBJ2-7	-	TRBD1	TGCGCCAGCAGCCAAGGGCCTGGACAGGTTAGCTCCTACGAGCAGTACTTC	CASSQGPGQVSSYEQYF
TRBV18	TRBJ2-3	-	TRBD2	TGTGCCAGCTCGCGGGAGGGCGGCCCAGATACGCAGTATTTT	CASSREGGPDTQYF
TRBV18	TRBJ1-1	once	-	TGTGCCAGCTCACCCGGCACGCACACTGAAGCTTTCTTT	CASSPGTHTEAFF
TRBV2	TRBJ2-7	-	-	TGTGCCAGCAGTGTGGGGCGTGGGGGAGCCTACGAGCAGTACTTC	CASSVGRGGAYEQYF
TRBV5-1	TRBJ2-2	-	TRBD1	TGCGCCAGCAGCATGCGACAGGGAACCCCCGGGGAGCTGTTTTTT	CASSMRQGTPGELFF
TRBV4-1	TRBJ2-3	-	-	TGCGCCAGCAGCCAACAGGGTCCAGATACGCAGTATTTT	CASSQQGPDTQYF
TRBV19	TRBJ2-5	-	TRBD2	TGTGCCAGTAGGGCTAGCGGGACGGAGACCCAGTACTTC	CASRASGTETQYF
TRBV7-6	TRBJ2-1	-	TRBD2	TGTGCCAGCAGCTTAGAGGCAGCGGGAAACAATGAGCAGTTCTTC	CASSLEAAGNNEQFF
TRBV2	TRBJ2-3	-	-	TGTGCCAGCAGTGAAAGGGTGTATTCCACAGATACGCAGTATTTT	CASSERVYSTDTQYF
TRBV28	TRBJ1-5	-	-	TGTGCCAGCAGTTCCCCCGGGCCTCAGCCCCAGCATTTT	CASSSPGPQPQHF
TRBV7-2	TRBJ1-6	-	-	TGTGCCAGCACCGAGGGTGGCGGGCAAGGTTCACCCCTCCACTTT	CASTEGGGQGSPLHF
TRBV29-1	TRBJ1-1	-	-	TGCAGCCTCGAAGATCACAGAAACACTGAAGCTTTCTTT	CSLEDHRNTEAFF
TRBV11-3	TRBJ2-1	-	-	TGTGCCAGCAGCCCCGCGGCGGGGACAAAGCAGTTCTTC	CASSPAAGTKQFF
TRBV20-1	TRBJ1-6	-	-	TGCAGTGCAGGTCCGTCACCCCTCCACTTT	CSAGPSPLHF
TRBV7-2	TRBJ2-7	-	-	TGTGCCAGCAGCTACTCCACTATCGGCTCCTACGAGCAGTACTTC	CASSYSTIGSYEQYF
TRBV18	TRBJ2-3	-	-	TGTGCCAGCTCAAACAGCCGACGTAGCACAGATACGCAGTATTTT	CASSNSRRSTDTQYF
TRBV6-5	TRBJ2-1	-	TRBD2	TGTGCCAGCAGTTACTGGGCGGGAGGCAGCCATGAGCAGTTCTTC	CASSYWAGGSHEQFF
TRBV29-1	TRBJ2-5	once	-	TGCAGCGTCGGCGAGGGGAAGACCCAGTACTTC	CSVGEGKTQYF
TRBV19	TRBJ1-5	-	-	TGTGCCAGTAGTATCGTACAGGGTAATCAGCCCCAGCATTTT	CASSIVQGNQPQHF
TRBV5-6	TRBJ1-1	-	TRBD1	TGTGCCAGCAGCTTGGACAGGGGGCTTAAGAACACTGAAGCTTTCTTT	CASSLDRGLKNTEAFF
TRBV30	TRBJ1-2	-	-	TGTGCCTGCCCAAAGTGGACAGTTCATGGCTACACCTTC	CACPKWTVHGYTF
TRBV6-6	TRBJ1-1	-	-	TGTGCCAGCAGTCTTCAGGGTCGGAACACTGAAGCTTTCTTT	CASSLQGRNTEAFF
TRBV2	TRBJ2-7	-	-	TGTGCCAGCATAAAAAGCTACGAGCAGTACTTC	CASIKSYEQYF
TRBV7-2	TRBJ2-7	-	-	TGTGCCAGCAGCTTACTAAGCGCCAACTACGAGCAGTACTTC	CASSLLSANYEQYF
TRBV9	TRBJ1-4	-	-	TGTGCCAGCACCACGGGCAGGGCTAATGAAAAACTGTTTTTT	CASTTGRANEKLFF
TRBV5-1	TRBJ2-7	-	-	TGCGCCAGCAGCTTGACGGCGGGACGATCCTACGAGCAGTACTTC	CASSLTAGRSYEQYF
TRBV5-8	TRBJ2-7	-	TRBD2	TGTGCCAGCAGCTTGCGTAGCGGGTACGAGCAGTACTTC	CASSLRSGYEQYF
TRBV28	TRBJ2-2	-	-	TGTGCCAGCTTGGACACTGCGAACACCGGGGAGCTGTTTTTT	CASLDTANTGELFF
TRBV7-9	TRBJ2-7	-	TRBD1	TGTGCCAGCAGCTTGACAGGGGCCCTGGCCGAGCAGTACTTC	CASSLTGALAEQYF
TRBV5-1	TRBJ2-5	-	-	TGCGCCAGCAGCGCCCGACTTGAGACCCAGTACTTC	CASSARLETQYF
TRBV10-3	TRBJ2-7	-	-	TGTGCCATCAGTGGTGACCACGGCGGTTACGAGCAGTACTTC	CAISGDHGGYEQYF
TRBV6-1	TRBJ1-5	-	-	TGTGCCACTGGCCGGGGAGGGCAGCCCCAGCATTTT	CATGRGGQPQHF